These 17 T cell receptor beta chains were all obtained from the same sample, sequenced in a study of blood T cell repertoires in COVID-19. Repertoires were generated with immunoSEQ multiplex PCR, while TCRdb's copy carries only in-frame clones and drops some. The profile covers 97,000 or so clones, with 90% appearing a single time and around 5.1% taken by the ten largest. The sample was peripheral blood. All receptors derive from a man aged 50 or older with acute or convalescent COVID-19.

The V and J genes are TRBV5-1 and TRBJ1-2; D is unresolved. Per the germline V gene, CDR1 is SGHRS and CDR2 is YFSETQ. CDR3 length equals 14 residues. Deletions cut 3 bases from V and 2 bases from J, with 11 bases between. The CDR3 protein is CASSYPGINYGYTF. CDR3 in DNA: TGCGCCAGCAGCTACCCAGGAATCAACTATGGCTACACCTTC.

The chain joins TRBV19 to TRBJ2-4; D is unresolved. Germline lookup yields CDR1 LNHDA and CDR2 SQIVND (reference sequence). The CDR3 spans 15 residues. Trimming cost V 6 bases and J 3 bases, with 15 bases left between them. The CDR3 is CASSPRDLIKNIQYF. In DNA form, the CDR3 reads TGTGCCAGTAGCCCTAGAGATTTGATCAAAAACATTCAGTACTTC.

This clone showed up just once. The rearrangement links TRBV11-2 to TRBJ2-1; the D is unclear. Germline CDR1 reads SGHAT; CDR2 reads FQNNGV. V was pared by 1 base and J by 4 bases, with 14 bases between. This CDR3 has 16 amino acids. The CDR3 coding sequence is TGTGCCAGCAGCTTAGTTCCTAGTGGGTGGTACAATGAGCAGTTCTTC. It codes for CASSLVPSGWYNEQFF.

The chain is built from TRBV2 and TRBJ1-2; maybe TRBD1 (6 bases). CDR1 SNHLY and CDR2 FYNNEI come from the germline V gene. V was clipped by 4 bases and J by 7 bases, with 16 bases between them. CDR3 length equals 14 residues. Written as DNA, the CDR3 is TGTGCCAGCAGTGTGCCGACAGGCTTGGGTGGCTACACCTTC. Translation: CASSVPTGLGGYTF.

The J gene is TRBJ1-5, the V gene TRBV7-2; D is possibly TRBD1 (6 bases). The CDR3 is 15 residues long. The germline CDR1 and CDR2 sequences are SGHTA and FQGNSA. V was shortened by 5 bases and J by 1 base, with 12 bases between the two germline ends. The CDR3, as DNA: TGTGCCAGCAGCCCAGGACAGCGCAGCAATCAGCCCCAGCATTTT. Protein product: CASSPGQRSNQPQHF.

The chain combines TRBV11-3 with TRBJ2-5; possibly TRBD1 for D (6 bases). From germline, CDR1 is SGHNT and CDR2 YENEEA. This CDR3 region has 15 residues. Trimming removed 3 bases at V and 1 base at J, with 12 bases between. The DNA of the CDR3 is TGTGCCAGCAGCTTGATACAGGGCCCCCAAGAGACCCAGTACTTC. It translates to CASSLIQGPQETQYF.

The chain combines TRBV21-1 with TRBJ2-7; the DNA was not used to check the table's D call, TRBD1. TRBV21-1 is assigned pseudogene status. This CDR3 comprises 13 residues. CDR3 region: CAGRGQGNCEQYF. The CDR3 DNA reads as TGTGCCGGTCGGGGACAGGGTAACTGCGAGCAGTACTTC.

The CDR3 reads CASSYTGANQPQHF. The CDR3 nucleotides read TGTGCCAGCAGCTATACAGGCGCCAATCAGCCCCAGCATTTT. The chain joins TRBV7-2 to TRBJ1-5; D possibly corresponds to TRBD1 (5 bases). Trimming left V 4 bases short and J 3 bases short, with 10 bases between. Per the germline V gene, CDR1 is SGHTA and CDR2 is FQGNSA. This CDR3 has 14 residues. The full variable domain, rest sourced from reference TRBV7-2 and TRBJ1-5, is GAGVSQSPSNKVTEKGKDVELRCDPISGHTALYWYRQSLGQGLEFLIYFQGNSAPDKSGLPSDRFSAERTGGSVSTLTIQRTQQEDSAVYLCASSYTGANQPQHFGDGTRLSIL.

The V gene is TRBV3-1 (or the pseudogene TRBV3-2), the J gene TRBJ2-7; TRBD2 agrees at 10 bases. The CDR3 loop spans 14 amino acids. Germline V lookup: CDR1 LGHDT, CDR2 YNNKEL (reference sequence). V lost 3 bases to trimming and J lost 3 bases; unmatched junction nucleotides: 2. CDR3 protein: CASSHRTSGYEQYF. The CDR3 DNA reads TGTGCCAGCAGCCATCGGACTAGCGGCTACGAGCAGTACTTC.

The chain couples TRBV5-6 to TRBJ2-3, with D possibly being TRBD2 (5 bases). CDR1 SGHDT and CDR2 YYEEEE come from the germline V gene. The ends were cut back, 4 bases at V and 4 bases at J, with 10 bases in the middle. The length of the CDR3 is 13 residues. The CDR3 DNA sequence: TGTGCCAGCAGCAACGGACTCGCAGATACGCAGTATTTT. It yields the protein CASSNGLADTQYF.

The V gene is TRBV5-1, the J gene TRBJ2-7, with 12 positions matching TRBD2. From germline, CDR1 is SGHRS and CDR2 YFSETQ. The CDR3 totals 17 residues. With 0 bases clipped from V and 1 base from J, the junction kept 5 bases outside the gene matches. DNA for the CDR3: TGCGCCAGCAGCTTGGCCAGACTAGCGGGAGCTTCCTACGAGCAGTACTTC. Its protein is CASSLARLAGASYEQYF.

CDR3 loop: CASSSSENRVYEQYF. The CDR3 bases are TGTGCCAGCAGCTCCTCGGAAAACAGGGTCTACGAGCAGTACTTC. The chain uses TRBV5-5 and TRBJ2-7; perhaps TRBD1 as D (6 bases). Germline CDR1 SGHKS, CDR2 YYEKEE (reference sequence). The CDR3 extends over 15 amino acids. Trimming took 3 bases from V and 3 from J, leaving 16 bases between them.

The chain couples TRBV27 to TRBJ1-2; 7 bases line up with TRBD1. CDR1 and CDR2 from the germline V gene are MNHEY and SMNVEV (reference sequence). CDR3 length equals 13 residues. V shed 4 bases and J 8 bases; nucleotides not matched to a gene: 7. CDR3 in amino acids: CASSWDSGQGYTF. The DNA of the CDR3 is TGTGCCAGCAGTTGGGACAGCGGGCAAGGCTACACCTTC.

The chain couples TRBV30 to TRBJ2-7; D perhaps matches TRBD1 (6 bases). CDR1 is GTSNPN, CDR2 SVGIG, per germline (reference sequence). The V end was cut by 3 bases, the J end by 6 bases, with 15 bases between. This CDR3 is built from 13 residues. The CDR3 region is CAWSLGTSGEQYF. CDR3 DNA sequence: TGTGCCTGGAGCCTCGGGACATCAGGCGAGCAGTACTTC.

The rearrangement uses TRBV27 and TRBJ2-5, with TRBD2 as a possible D gene (6 bases). Germline V gene sequence: CDR1 MNHEY, CDR2 SMNVEV (reference sequence). The V gene lost 4 bases and the J gene lost 2 bases, with 14 bases spanning the gap. The CDR3 has 15 residues. The CDR3 region is CASSSPGLAQETQYF. CDR3 DNA: TGTGCCAGCAGTTCCCCGGGACTCGCACAAGAGACCCAGTACTTC.

This rearrangement joins TRBV24-1 to TRBJ1-5; tentative D call: TRBD1 (5 bases). V was cut by 5 bases and J by 9 bases, with 10 bases left in between. The CDR3 spans 12 residues. Germline CDR1 is KGHDR and CDR2 is SFDVKD. CDR3 DNA sequence: TGTGCCACCAGTGTCCCCGGGGGGCCCCAGCATTTT. It yields the protein CATSVPGGPQHF.

The rearrangement links TRBV14 to TRBJ2-5, with 9 bases identical to TRBD2. Germline assignment: CDR1 SGHDN and CDR2 FVKESK. This CDR3 is 16 amino acids long. V lost 4 bases and J lost 5; bases outside the gene matches: 11. The CDR3 is CASSPVGGRAGETQYF. DNA for the CDR3: TGTGCCAGCAGCCCGGTCGGCGGGAGGGCCGGGGAGACCCAGTACTTC.